This T cell receptor beta chain was captured by sequencing in a study of T cell responses to AZD1222 COVID-19 vaccine. Study-wide background: Analyses pooled second doses at about 4 or about 12 weeks.

J was trimmed by 6 bases and V by 2 bases; bases with no gene match: 10. Germline values: CDR1 LNHDA, CDR2 SQIVND (reference sequence). This CDR3 region has 17 residues. Some clones are missing from TCRdb's copy, which holds only in-frame ones; the method was immunoSEQ multiplex PCR. The sample shows 82,000 or so clones, roughly 90% of them seen only once. About this clone itself: Its matching antigen is unknown.

General study findings and limits: Dominant at 160-218 and 743-854, vaccine-associated CD4 TCRs also spanned spike. White British donors predominated, females outnumbered males, and clonal diversity was possibly underestimated. It was only 6 or 7 AZD1222 recipients who were seropositive at baseline.

The chain carries TRBV19 and TRBJ1-6; 7 bases match TRBD1. Sequences were derived from peripheral blood, sampled on day 0 of AZD1222 vaccination. This TCR came from an adult in good health. The CDR3: CASSIKVTGYLNSPLHF. The CDR3 nucleotides read TGTGCCAGTAGTATAAAGGTGACAGGGTACCTTAATTCACCCCTCCACTTT. Based on the CDR3 plus reference TRBV19 and TRBJ1-6, the full variable domain is DGGITQSPKYLFRKEGQNVTLSCEQNLNHDAMYWYRQDPGQGLRLIYYSQIVNDFQKGDIAEGYSVSREKKESFPLTVTSAQKNPTAFYLCASSIKVTGYLNSPLHFGNGTRLTVT.